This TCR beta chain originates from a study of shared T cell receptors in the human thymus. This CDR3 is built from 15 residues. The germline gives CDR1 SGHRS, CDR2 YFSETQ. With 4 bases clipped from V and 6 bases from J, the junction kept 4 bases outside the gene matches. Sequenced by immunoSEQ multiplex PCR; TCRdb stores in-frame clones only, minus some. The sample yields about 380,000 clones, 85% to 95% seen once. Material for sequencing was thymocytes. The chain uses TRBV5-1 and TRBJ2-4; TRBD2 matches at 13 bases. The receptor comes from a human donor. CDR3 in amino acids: CASSGGLAGINIQYF. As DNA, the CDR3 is TGCGCCAGCAGCGGGGGACTAGCGGGAATAAACATTCAGTACTTC.